The 5 T cell receptor beta chains in this list originate from one sample, sequenced in a study of cytomegalovirus exposure and HLA in healthy donors. With 60 Vbeta and 13 Jbeta primers, the PCR was carried out. Using immunoSEQ multiplex PCR, the repertoire was profiled, and TCRdb retains in-frame clones only, with some absent. The sample records some 95,000 clones, around four fifths being singletons. The sequenced material came from PBMCs. The receptor set was obtained from a woman between 35 and 50 years old in good health and CMV-seronegative.

This chain links TRBV7-2 with TRBJ2-7, with D perhaps TRBD1 (6 bases). Germline V gene data show CDR1 as SGHTA and CDR2 as FQGNSA. The V end was cut by 4 bases, the J end by 2 bases, with 12 bases between. The CDR3 has 14 amino acids. The CDR3 nucleotides are TGTGCCAGCAGCTCAGGGGCTACCCCCTACGAGCAGTACTTC. Protein product: CASSSGATPYEQYF.

This chain links TRBV30 with TRBJ2-3, with TRBD2 identical over 9 bases. The CDR3 loop spans 14 amino acids. Germline values: CDR1 GTSNPN, CDR2 SVGIG (reference sequence). The V and J ends lost 2 bases and 8 bases, in that order; junction bases with no gene match: 8. This CDR3 is CAWSTAGGFGTQYF. In DNA form, the CDR3 reads TGTGCCTGGAGTACAGCGGGGGGTTTTGGTACGCAGTATTTT.

This clone was detected only a few times. This chain connects TRBV5-6 to TRBJ1-6; D is uncertain. This CDR3 comprises 15 residues. Germline V gene sequence: CDR1 SGHDT, CDR2 YYEEEE. Trimming stripped 0 bases from V and 12 bases from J, with 16 bases between. The CDR3 sequence: CASSLGGEYSKPLHF. DNA for the CDR3: TGTGCCAGCAGCTTGGGCGGGGAATATTCAAAACCCCTCCACTTT. Full variable domain (outside the CDR3, taken from reference TRBV5-6 and TRBJ1-6): DAGVTQSPTHLIKTRGQQVTLRCSPKSGHDTVSWYQQALGQGPQFIFQYYEEEERQRGNFPDRFSGHQFPNYSSELNVNALLLGDSALYLCASSLGGEYSKPLHFGNGTRLTVT.

V gene TRBV5-1 combines with J gene TRBJ2-2; D unresolved. Germline V gives CDR1 SGHRS, CDR2 YFSETQ. This CDR3 comprises 14 residues. V lost 2 bases to trimming and J lost 3 bases, with 8 bases between them. CDR3 residues: CASSLKLDTGELFF. The CDR3 region has the DNA TGCGCCAGCAGCTTAAAATTAGACACCGGGGAGCTGTTTTTT.

The chain has TRBV5-6 and TRBJ1-1; possibly TRBD1 for D (6 bases). CDR3 length: 17 residues. The germline gives CDR1 SGHDT, CDR2 YYEEEE. V shed 2 bases and J shed 1 base, with 18 bases lying between them. The CDR3 protein is CASSFFLVDRKNTEAFF. CDR3 nucleotide sequence: TGTGCCAGCAGCTTTTTCCTCGTGGACAGAAAGAACACTGAAGCTTTCTTT.